Listed here are 13 T cell receptor beta chains from one sample, sequenced in a study of T cell responses to AZD1222 COVID-19 vaccine. Clones were read by immunoSEQ multiplex PCR, and TCRdb kept only the in-frame ones, dropping some. This sample carries about 88,000 clones, roughly 90% of them seen once, and the ten largest clones take under 3%. The input for sequencing was peripheral blood, taken on day 0 of AZD1222 vaccination. The receptors derive from an adult in good health.

The chain uses TRBV18 and TRBJ1-6, with D perhaps matching TRBD1 (5 bases). Trimming removed 5 bases at V and 7 bases at J, with 9 bases between. The germline CDR1 and CDR2 sequences are KGHSH and LQKENI. The CDR3 has 13 amino acids. The CDR3 DNA sequence: TGTGCCAGCTCAACGGACACAAATTCACCCCTCCACTTT. This translates into CASSTDTNSPLHF.

V gene TRBV6-2 or TRBV6-3 combines with J gene TRBJ2-3, with TRBD1 matching over 12 bases. Per the germline V gene, CDR1 is MNHEY and CDR2 is SVGEGT. Trimming took 5 bases from V and 4 from J; bases not matched to a gene: 7. The CDR3 sequence is 16 residues long. The CDR3: CASSTHGTGGPDTQYF. Written as DNA, the CDR3 is TGTGCCAGCAGTACCCACGGGACAGGGGGCCCAGATACGCAGTATTTT.

The V call is TRBV7-6, the J call TRBJ2-2; D is possibly TRBD2 (5 bases). The germline V gene encodes CDR1 SGHVS and CDR2 FNYEAQ. The CDR3 is made up of 14 amino acids. V lost 2 bases and J 1 base, leaving 5 bases between the germline ends. CDR3 bases: TGTGCCAGCAGCTTACGGGGGAACACCGGGGAGCTGTTTTTT. It translates to CASSLRGNTGELFF.

The table lists this clone with a count of one. This chain uses TRBV4-1 with TRBJ1-1; TRBD1 agrees at 12 bases. Germline-derived CDR1 and CDR2 are MGHRA and YSYEKL. The CDR3 extends over 19 amino acids. Trimming took 3 bases from V and 4 from J; bases not matched to a gene: 15. The CDR3 region has the DNA TGCGCCAGCAGCCACCCCAAGTGGGACAGGGGGCCATGGAGCACTGAAGCTTTCTTT. Encoded protein: CASSHPKWDRGPWSTEAFF.

The chain carries TRBV9 and TRBJ2-3; 7 nucleotides match TRBD1. The CDR3 is 15 residues long. Germline V gives CDR1 SGDLS, CDR2 YYNGEE. The junction had 9 bases not matched to a gene; V was cut back by 3 bases and J by 5 bases. The CDR3 loop is CASSGRDSLQDTQYF. In nucleotides, the CDR3 is TGTGCCAGCAGCGGAAGGGACAGCCTTCAAGATACGCAGTATTTT.

V and J are TRBV10-3 and TRBJ1-4, with no clear D. Germline V gene sequence: CDR1 ENHRY, CDR2 SYGVKD. CDR3 size: 14 residues. Trimming took 2 bases from V and 8 from J, leaving 12 bases between them. As DNA, the CDR3 is TGTGCCATCAGTGAGCGATTAGTAGGGGAAAAACTGTTTTTT. It encodes CAISERLVGEKLFF.

This chain uses TRBV9 with TRBJ2-3, with a tentative D call TRBD2 (6 bases). This CDR3 has 15 amino acids. Trimming pared 4 bases from V and 2 bases from J, leaving 14 bases between. Germline V CDR1 and CDR2: SGDLS, YYNGEE. The CDR3 reads CASSPRRGFTDTQYF. As DNA, the CDR3 is TGTGCCAGCAGCCCCAGGAGGGGTTTCACAGATACGCAGTATTTT.

J is TRBJ1-2 and V is TRBV5-5; 7 bases fit TRBD1. V dropped 4 bases and J dropped 2; count of bases not matched to a gene: 5. Germline V lookup: CDR1 SGHKS, CDR2 YYEKEE (reference sequence). CDR3 size: 14 residues. The CDR3 reads CASSMGQTNYGYTF. CDR3 nucleotide sequence: TGTGCCAGCAGCATGGGACAGACCAACTATGGCTACACCTTC.

The rearrangement uses TRBV4-2 and TRBJ1-1; no firm D call. CDR3 length: 14 residues. The V gene lost 1 base and the J gene lost 3 bases, with 9 bases spanning the gap. Per germline, CDR1 LGHNA and CDR2 YNFKEQ. The CDR3 DNA follows: TGTGCCAGCAGCCAAGCCCAGAAAGACACTGAAGCTTTCTTT. This encodes CASSQAQKDTEAFF.

V is TRBV5-1 and J is TRBJ1-1; 8 nucleotides align to TRBD1. V trimming: 4 bases; J trimming: 2 bases; junction bases outside the gene matches: 10. Germline lookup yields CDR1 SGHRS and CDR2 YFSETQ. The CDR3 sequence is 16 residues long. CDR3 amino acids: CASSKGQGALNTEAFF. The CDR3 bases are TGCGCCAGCAGCAAAGGACAGGGCGCCCTAAACACTGAAGCTTTCTTT.

This sequence joins TRBV5-6 and TRBJ1-5; D gene uncertain. The V gene lost 0 bases and the J gene lost 7 bases, with 8 bases spanning the gap. The germline V gene encodes CDR1 SGHDT and CDR2 YYEEEE. The CDR3 totals 13 residues. The CDR3 coding sequence is TGTGCCAGCAGCTTGGACCGTGGACAGCCCCAGCATTTT. Amino acid sequence: CASSLDRGQPQHF.

The V and J genes are TRBV18 and TRBJ2-7, with 8 bases fitting TRBD1. There are 14 residues in the CDR3. The germline gives CDR1 KGHSH, CDR2 LQKENI. Trimming took 3 bases from V and 3 from J; bases not matched to a gene: 4. CDR3 sequence reads: CASSPSGQGYEQYF. Here the CDR3 DNA reads TGTGCCAGCTCACCCTCCGGACAGGGCTACGAGCAGTACTTC.

V is TRBV6-5 and J is TRBJ2-7, with TRBD2 identical over 7 bases. CDR1 and CDR2 (germline): MNHEY, SVGAGI. Germline trimming cut 5 bases from V and 7 bases from J; bases unmatched to any gene: 11. The CDR3 runs 14 residues. CDR3 coding DNA: TGTGCCAGCAGTCTCGGGACTACCGGGGGGGAGCAGTACTTC. It is translated as CASSLGTTGGEQYF.